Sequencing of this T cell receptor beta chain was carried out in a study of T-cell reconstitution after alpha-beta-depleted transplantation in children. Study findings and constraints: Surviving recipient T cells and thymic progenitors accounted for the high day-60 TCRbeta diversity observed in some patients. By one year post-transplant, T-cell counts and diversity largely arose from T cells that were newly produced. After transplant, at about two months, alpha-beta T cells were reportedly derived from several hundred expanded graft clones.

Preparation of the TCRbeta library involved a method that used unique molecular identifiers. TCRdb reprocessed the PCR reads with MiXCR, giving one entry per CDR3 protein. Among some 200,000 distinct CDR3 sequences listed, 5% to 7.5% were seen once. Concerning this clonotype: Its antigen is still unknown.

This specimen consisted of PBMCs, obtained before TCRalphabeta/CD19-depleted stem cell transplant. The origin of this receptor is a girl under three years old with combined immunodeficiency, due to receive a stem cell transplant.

The DNA for the CDR3 is TGCAGTGCTAGATGGCCAGGGGTGAGCGATGGCTACACCTTC. Translated, it gives CSARWPGVSDGYTF. The chain carries TRBV20-1 and TRBJ1-2, with D perhaps matching TRBD1 (6 bases). CDR3 length: 14 residues. The V end lost 2 bases, the J end lost 6 bases, and 16 bases lay between the germline ends. From germline, CDR1 is DFQATT and CDR2 SNEGSKA (reference sequence).